This TCR beta chain was recovered during a study of T cells in Graves' hyperthyroidism and ophthalmopathy. Uncontrolled infection, other autoimmune disease, pregnancy or lactation led to exclusion. Used for diagnoses were clinical symptoms, serum thyroxine and TRAb, thyroid ultrasound and orbital computed tomography. This clonotype was seen ten or more times. What it binds is unknown. RNA transcripts yielded amplified TCR beta CDR3 regions. Researchers ran a first-round RT-PCR on the TCR CDR3 using the HTBI primer set. TCRdb analysed the multiplex PCR reads with MiXCR anew, one entry per CDR3 protein. The profile shows about 660,000 distinct CDR3 sequences, 40% to 55% of them singletons. General study points: From stable hyperthyroidism, ophthalmopathy was separated by a 13 V-J model.

V lost 1 base and J lost 7, with 5 bases in between. Germline CDR1 reads SGHTA; CDR2 reads FQGNSA. The CDR3 totals 13 residues. The chain uses TRBV7-2 and TRBJ1-6; D is unclear. This receptor was taken from an adult man with Graves' disease, either hyperthyroidism or ophthalmopathy (not recorded which). The sequencing sample was made of peripheral blood or thyroid tissue (not recorded which). Here the CDR3 reads CASSLGNNSPLHF. CDR3 coding DNA: TGTGCCAGCAGCTTAGGAAACAATTCACCCCTCCACTTT.